This T cell receptor beta chain comes out of a study of blood T cell repertoires in COVID-19. The assay was immunoSEQ multiplex PCR, and TCRdb's table has in-frame clones only and misses some. The repertoire has under 100,000 clones, roughly 85% of them found once; the top ten carry under 9.5%. The sample comprised peripheral blood. The sequence derives from a man between 25 and 39 years old with acute or convalescent COVID-19.

The CDR3: CASRLGGANYGYTF. The DNA of the CDR3 is TGTGCCAGCAGACTCGGGGGAGCTAACTATGGCTACACCTTC. The rearrangement uses TRBV28 and TRBJ1-2; possible D gene TRBD1, 5 bases. Looked up from germline, CDR1 is MDHEN and CDR2 is SYDVKM. The CDR3 loop spans 14 amino acids. V lost 6 bases, J lost 0 bases, and 11 bases lay in between.